Presented here are 9 T cell receptor beta chains from one specimen sequenced in a study of cytomegalovirus exposure and HLA in healthy donors. Primers for the PCR totalled 60 Vbeta and 13 Jbeta. TCRdb's copy holds only in-frame clones and misses some; the assay was immunoSEQ multiplex PCR. The sample consists of about 180,000 clones, about three quarters of them appearing once. Sequenced input: PBMCs. Receptors originate from a man between 18 and 35 years old in good health and CMV-seronegative.

Details on this clone: Compared with germline, one end of the junction differs, possibly owing to a read error. This chain joins TRBV9 and TRBJ1-2; no clear D gene. Germline loops: CDR1 SGDLS, CDR2 YYNGEE. The CDR3 length is 13 residues. The CDR3 reads CASGVEENYGYTF. In DNA form, the CDR3 reads TGTGCCAGCGGCGTCGAGGAGAACTATGGCTACACCTTC.

The chain employs TRBV30 and TRBJ2-4; 7 bases are shared with TRBD2. The CDR3 contains 15 residues. Unmatched junction bases numbered 12, after V lost 4 bases and J lost 6 bases. CDR1 GTSNPN and CDR2 SVGIG come from the germline V gene (reference sequence). The CDR3 loop is CAWTPRREIPNIQYF. Here the CDR3 DNA reads TGTGCCTGGACCCCAAGGCGGGAGATACCAAACATTCAGTACTTC.

As for this clone: Mismatch with germline at one junction end may stem from a read error. The V gene is TRBV4-1, the J gene TRBJ1-2; a possible D gene is TRBD1 (6 bases). Per the germline V gene, CDR1 is MGHRA and CDR2 is YSYEKL. CDR3 length equals 16 residues. The CDR3 sequence is CASSQERATGRNGHTF. As DNA, the CDR3 is TGCGCCAGCAGCCAAGAGCGCGCTACAGGGCGAAATGGCCACACCTTC.

This clone was found a few times. The gene calls are TRBV30 and TRBJ1-6; 8 bases align to TRBD1. Germline CDR1 reads GTSNPN; CDR2 reads SVGIG (reference sequence). The CDR3 spans 16 residues. The J segment lost 0 bases and the V segment lost 4 bases, leaving 5 bases of the junction unmatched. The CDR3 DNA sequence: TGTGCCTGGACGGGACAGGCCAGCTCCTATAATTCACCCCTCCACTTT. Translation gives CAWTGQASSYNSPLHF.

The rearrangement joins TRBV4-2 to TRBJ2-7; 8 bases align to TRBD2. The CDR3 runs to 15 residues. Germline-derived CDR1 and CDR2 are LGHNA and YNFKEQ. V trimming: 0 bases; J trimming: 6 bases; junction bases outside the gene matches: 7. CDR3 sequence (DNA): TGTGCCAGCAGCCAAGAAGTTACGGGGGGGCGCGAGCAGTACTTC. Translated: CASSQEVTGGREQYF.

The V gene is TRBV6-1, the J gene TRBJ1-1, with TRBD1 matching 12 bases. Germline V gene data show CDR1 as MNHNS and CDR2 as SASEGT. This CDR3 is 15 amino acids long. The V and J ends lost 6 bases and 11 bases, in that order; junction bases with no gene match: 13. CDR3 nucleotides: TGTGCCAGCAGACCCGGGACAGGGGGCCGGCTGGCGGCTTTCTTT. Translation: CASRPGTGGRLAAFF.

The chain employs TRBV11-3 and TRBJ1-3; no firm D call. Germline assignment: CDR1 SGHNT and CDR2 YENEEA. The ends were cut back, 5 bases at V and 2 bases at J, with 10 bases in the middle. The CDR3 contains 14 residues. CDR3 bases: TGTGCCAGCAGCCCCGAGAATACTGGAAACACCATATATTTT. Its translation: CASSPENTGNTIYF.

The rearrangement links TRBV29-1 to TRBJ1-1, with D tentatively TRBD1 (6 bases). CDR1 SQVTM and CDR2 ANQGSEA come from the germline V gene. The CDR3 is 15 residues long. V was trimmed by 4 bases and J by 0 bases, leaving 15 bases between them. The CDR3 DNA follows: TGCAGCGTTGGGCGACAGGCAGTTTTGAACACTGAAGCTTTCTTT. Protein: CSVGRQAVLNTEAFF.

This chain connects TRBV7-8 to TRBJ2-1; a possible D gene is TRBD2 (7 bases). V shed 1 base and J shed 7 bases, with 17 bases lying between them. Germline V lookup: CDR1 SGHVS, CDR2 FQNEAQ. The CDR3 sequence is 16 residues long. The CDR3 DNA reads as TGTGCCAGCAGCTTAGGTCACCAGGGGCGGGGGAATGAGCAGTTCTTC. Residues: CASSLGHQGRGNEQFF.